A single sample is the source of the 25 T cell receptor beta chains below, sequenced in a study of T cells in Graves' hyperthyroidism and ophthalmopathy. Amplification yielded TCR beta CDR3 regions, with RNA transcripts as the source. TCR CDR3 regions were first amplified by RT-PCR with HTBI primers. MiXCR was run by TCRdb on the multiplex PCR reads, yielding one entry per CDR3 protein. The sample has about 210,000 distinct CDR3 sequences; about 16% are singletons. Sequenced: blood. These receptors were taken from a man in his forties or fifties with Graves' hyperthyroidism.

This clonotype was detected many times. The V gene is TRBV27, the J gene TRBJ2-5; tentatively, D is TRBD1 (6 bases). Germline CDR1 reads MNHEY; CDR2 reads SMNVEV (reference sequence). Trimming removed 2 bases from V and 0 bases from J, with 10 bases in between. This CDR3 comprises 15 residues. CDR3 in amino acids: CASSLIGQNQETQYF. The CDR3 DNA reads TGTGCCAGCAGTTTAATAGGACAGAACCAAGAGACCCAGTACTTC.

This clonotype occurred many times. The chain employs TRBV6-1 and TRBJ1-2; D is ambiguous. V shed 4 bases and J shed 8 bases, with 14 bases lying between them. The CDR3 length is 13 residues. The V gene's germline CDR1 is MNHNS and CDR2 SASEGT. DNA for the CDR3: TGTGCCAGCAGTGGACAACGATACTCCGGCTACACCTTC. Amino acid sequence: CASSGQRYSGYTF.

In its sample, this clonotype was seen many times. This sequence joins TRBV28 and TRBJ1-2; D not resolved. Germline lookup yields CDR1 MDHEN and CDR2 SYDVKM. The V gene lost 6 bases and the J gene lost 5 bases, with 16 bases spanning the gap. This CDR3 spans 14 amino acids. This chain's CDR3 is CASSFAGQGYGYTF. CDR3 sequence (DNA): TGTGCCAGCAGCTTTGCCGGGCAAGGTTATGGCTACACCTTC.

This clonotype was recorded at least ten times. A clone one base away is much larger, so this may be a read error. The J gene is TRBJ1-1, the V gene TRBV5-1; a possible D gene is TRBD1 (5 bases). The CDR3 length is 13 residues. CDR1 and CDR2 from the germline V gene are SGHRS and YFSETQ. Written as DNA, the CDR3 is TGCGCCAGCGGCTTGAGGGGGAACACTGAAGCTTTCTTT. It codes for CASGLRGNTEAFF. Using reference TRBV5-1 and TRBJ1-1 for the parts outside the CDR3, the full variable domain is KAGVTQTPRYLIKTRGQQVTLSCSPISGHRSVSWYQQTPGQGLQFLFEYFSETQRNKGNFPGRFSGRQFSNSRSEMNVSTLELGDSALYLCASGLRGNTEAFFGQGTRLTVV.

This chain joins TRBV3-1 and TRBJ2-7; D unresolved. Between the trimmed V and J ends, which lost 0 bases and 0 bases, there was a span of 9 bases. The CDR3 is made up of 15 amino acids. Germline V gives CDR1 LGHDT, CDR2 YNNKEL (reference sequence). CDR3 in amino acids: CASSQDRSVSYEQYF. The CDR3 nucleotides read TGTGCCAGCAGCCAAGATCGGAGTGTCTCCTACGAGCAGTACTTC.

This clonotype was seen repeatedly, ten times or more. The rearrangement links TRBV28 to TRBJ1-1; no reliable D call. V lost 6 bases to trimming and J lost 3 bases, with 8 bases between them. Germline-derived CDR1 and CDR2 are MDHEN and SYDVKM. The CDR3 loop spans 12 amino acids. The CDR3 nucleotides read TGTGCCAGCAGAACCGTCGACACTGAAGCTTTCTTT. The encoded protein is CASRTVDTEAFF. Together with reference TRBV28 and TRBJ1-1, the CDR3 gives the full variable domain: DVKVTQSSRYLVKRTGEKVFLECVQDMDHENMFWYRQDPGLGLRLIYFSYDVKMKEKGDIPEGYSVSREKKERFSLILESASTNQTSMYLCASRTVDTEAFFGQGTRLTVV.

This clonotype was seen many times. The V and J genes are TRBV30 and TRBJ2-7, with 8 bases fitting TRBD1. The CDR3 runs to 11 residues. Unmatched junction bases numbered 4, after V lost 5 bases and J lost 7 bases. CDR1 is GTSNPN, CDR2 SVGIG, per germline (reference sequence). The CDR3 here is CAWGRGLEQYF. The CDR3 DNA sequence: TGTGCCTGGGGCAGGGGGCTTGAGCAGTACTTC.

This clonotype has only a few counts. This chain connects TRBV4-3 to TRBJ1-2; TRBD1 agrees at 7 bases. The CDR3 spans 15 residues. V was clipped by 6 bases and J by 7 bases; unmatched bases: 14. Germline CDR1 LGHNA, CDR2 YSLEER. The CDR3: CASRKAPGGRGGYTF. CDR3 coding DNA: TGCGCCAGCAGAAAAGCACCAGGGGGGCGGGGTGGCTACACCTTC.

At least ten counts were recorded for this clonotype. J is TRBJ2-2 and V is TRBV12-3 or TRBV12-4; D possibly corresponds to TRBD1 (6 bases). The CDR3 consists of 14 residues. The ends were cut back, 4 bases at V and 5 bases at J, with 11 bases in the middle. For the CDR3, the DNA is TGTGCCAGCAGTTCTAACAGGGAGACCGGGGAGCTGTTTTTT. It codes for CASSSNRETGELFF.

This clonotype was counted between two and nine times. The chain has TRBV6-1 and TRBJ2-1; possibly TRBD1 or TRBD2 for D (6 bases each). The CDR3 totals 14 residues. The germline gives CDR1 MNHNS, CDR2 SASEGT. The ends were cut back, 8 bases at V and 3 bases at J, with 14 bases in the middle. CDR3: CASGRLGGYNEQFF. The CDR3 DNA is TGTGCCAGCGGCCGACTAGGGGGCTACAATGAGCAGTTCTTC.

V usage is TRBV6-2 or TRBV6-3 and J usage is TRBJ1-2; D is uncertain. This CDR3 is built from 14 residues. Trimming cost V 1 base and J 2 bases, with 8 bases left between them. The germline V gene has CDR1 MNHEY and CDR2 SVGEGT. In DNA, the CDR3 is TGTGCCAGCAGTTACTTGGGCGGAAACTATGGCTACACCTTC. This translates into CASSYLGGNYGYTF.

This clonotype was found many times. V is TRBV2 and J is TRBJ2-3; 7 bases align to TRBD1. The ends lost 6 bases at V and 5 bases at J; junction bases unmatched: 11. The CDR3 loop spans 15 amino acids. CDR1 and CDR2 (germline): SNHLY, FYNNEI. DNA of the CDR3: TGTGCCAGCAGGGACAGGTCCAGGGGGAGAGATACGCAGTATTTT. The encoded protein is CASRDRSRGRDTQYF.

This clonotype was counted ten times or more. The rearrangement links TRBV7-9 to TRBJ2-5, with D tentatively TRBD1 or TRBD2 (6 bases each). V lost 5 bases, J lost 6 bases, and 13 bases lay in between. Germline CDR1 and CDR2: SEHNR and FQNEAQ (reference sequence). The CDR3 sequence is 13 residues long. CDR3: CASSRGPDQTQYF. CDR3 in DNA: TGTGCCAGCAGCCGGGGGCCGGATCAGACCCAGTACTTC.

This clonotype was counted many times. This rearrangement joins TRBV12-3 or TRBV12-4 to TRBJ1-5; no clear D. The V end lost 0 bases, the J end lost 0 bases, and 15 bases lay between the germline ends. The CDR3 sequence is 18 residues long. The CDR3 is CASSLARTISNSNQPQHF. CDR3 DNA sequence: TGTGCCAGCAGTTTAGCCCGAACTATCTCTAATAGCAATCAGCCCCAGCATTTT.

At least ten counts were recorded for this clonotype. The rearrangement links TRBV18 to TRBJ2-7; 8 nucleotides match TRBD2. The V segment lost 6 bases and the J segment 1 base; nucleotides outside the gene matches: 8. Germline-derived CDR1 and CDR2 are KGHSH and LQKENI. The CDR3 runs 15 residues. The CDR3 here is CASSPGLAGSYEQYF. The CDR3 DNA reads TGTGCCAGCTCGCCAGGACTAGCAGGATCCTACGAGCAGTACTTC.

At least ten counts were recorded for this clonotype. The CDR3 protein is CASTPGTGMYEQYF. DNA of the CDR3: TGCGCCAGCACACCCGGGACAGGGATGTACGAGCAGTACTTC. The chain recombines TRBV5-1 with TRBJ2-7; TRBD1 aligns across 9 bases. The CDR3 consists of 14 residues. With V trimmed by 6 bases and J by 4 bases, 8 bases remained unmatched. Germline V CDR1 and CDR2: SGHRS, YFSETQ.

This clonotype was seen only a few times. A read error may be the cause here, since a much bigger clone is one base away. The V and J genes are TRBV3-1 and TRBJ1-1; TRBD1 aligns across 8 bases. In germline, CDR1 is LGHDT, CDR2 YNNKEL (reference sequence). The CDR3 extends over 13 amino acids. The V gene end was trimmed by 10 bases and the J gene end by 4 bases; junction bases not matched to a gene: 8. The CDR3 loop reads CAIKDREGTEAFF. The DNA of the CDR3 is TGTGCCATCAAGGACAGGGAGGGCACTGAAGCTTTCTTT.

This clonotype was seen only once. Since the CDR3 does not end with the conserved phenylalanine or tryptophan, this likely comes from a read error. The V gene is TRBV7-9, the J gene TRBJ1-1; 12 bases map to TRBD1. Germline CDR1 and CDR2: SEHNR and FQNEAQ (reference sequence). There are 17 residues in the CDR3. After removal of 1 base from V and 5 bases from J, the junction contained 8 bases not matched to a gene. For the CDR3, the DNA is TGTGCCAGCAGCTTAGGGGACTGGGACAGGGGGCGAACTGAAGCTTTCCTT. Its protein is CASSLGDWDRGRTEAFL.

V and J are TRBV5-1 and TRBJ2-5; 7 positions match TRBD1. The CDR3 loop spans 15 amino acids. V lost 0 bases, J lost 5 bases, and 7 bases stayed unmatched. CDR1 and CDR2 from the germline V gene are SGHRS and YFSETQ. CDR3 amino acids: CASSLEAGGWETQYF. The CDR3 DNA reads TGCGCCAGCAGCTTGGAAGCAGGGGGTTGGGAGACCCAGTACTTC.

The rearrangement links TRBV7-2 to TRBJ2-3; 9 nucleotides agree with TRBD2. V lost 1 base and J lost 1; bases outside the gene matches: 12. Germline CDR1 and CDR2: SGHTA and FQGNSA. This CDR3 spans 19 amino acids. The CDR3 protein is CASSLDGRFSGGGTDTQYF. CDR3 nucleotide sequence: TGTGCCAGCAGCTTAGACGGTCGGTTTAGCGGGGGAGGCACAGATACGCAGTATTTT.

This rearrangement joins TRBV7-9 to TRBJ2-3; 12 bases map to TRBD2. The germline CDR1 and CDR2 sequences are SEHNR and FQNEAQ (reference sequence). J was trimmed by 0 bases and V by 5 bases; bases with no gene match: 3. The CDR3 runs 16 residues. CDR3 in amino acids: CASSPTSGRSTDTQYF. The CDR3 region has the DNA TGTGCCAGCAGCCCCACTAGCGGGAGGAGCACAGATACGCAGTATTTT.

This clonotype was picked up many times. This chain joins TRBV7-2 and TRBJ1-1; D remains unclear. The CDR3 loop spans 13 amino acids. The V gene lost 1 base and the J gene lost 6 bases, with 9 bases spanning the gap. The germline gives CDR1 SGHTA, CDR2 FQGNSA. The CDR3: CASSLESRAEAFF. The CDR3 DNA reads as TGTGCCAGCAGCTTAGAGAGTCGCGCTGAAGCTTTCTTT.

This clonotype appeared many times. The V call is TRBV5-1, the J call TRBJ2-1; 8 bases match TRBD2. The germline V gene has CDR1 SGHRS and CDR2 YFSETQ. The CDR3 has 17 amino acids. The trim removed 4 bases at V and 5 bases at J, leaving 14 bases unmatched. The CDR3 loop reads CASSDAQRGGENNEQFF. As DNA, the CDR3 is TGCGCCAGCAGCGATGCCCAACGGGGGGGGGAAAACAATGAGCAGTTCTTC.

A remark on this clonotype: A read error may explain this, as a much larger clone is one base away. The J gene is TRBJ2-1, the V gene TRBV7-2, with TRBD2 as a possible D gene (5 bases). The CDR3 has 16 amino acids. Germline CDR1 and CDR2: SGHTA and FQGNSA. Written as DNA, the CDR3 is TGTGCCGGCAGCCCGTTGTCGGGAAGGTCCTACAATGAGCAGTTCTTC. Encoded protein: CAGSPLSGRSYNEQFF.

This clonotype was observed at least ten times. CDR3 protein: CASSGQPSNQPQHF. DNA for the CDR3: TGTGCCAGCAGTGGGCAGCCCAGCAATCAGCCCCAGCATTTT. V is TRBV6-1 and J is TRBJ1-5; D not resolved. Germline V gene lookup returns CDR1 MNHNS and CDR2 SASEGT. V was pared by 4 bases and J by 1 base, with 8 bases between. CDR3 size: 14 residues.